Sequencing of this TCR beta chain was carried out in a study of blood T cell repertoires in COVID-19. Profiling relied on immunoSEQ multiplex PCR, and the TCRdb table lists in-frame clones only, not all of them. The sample lists 100,000 to 150,000 clones, 75% to 90% seen once, with about 3.3% in the top ten. This clone showed up just once. This CDR3 is built from 14 residues. V lost 2 bases and J lost 4, with 11 bases in between. The germline V gene has CDR1 MDHEN and CDR2 SYDVKM. This clonotype originated in a woman older than 75 with COVID-19, enrolled during active disease. Source material: peripheral blood. The gene calls are TRBV28 and TRBJ1-2; D is perhaps TRBD1 (5 bases). The CDR3 region has the DNA TGTGCCAGCAGTTTAGGAGGGGCCCTCTATGGCTACACCTTC. Residues: CASSLGGALYGYTF.